This T cell receptor (beta chain) was recovered during a study of esophageal squamous cell carcinoma under preoperative chemotherapy. Points from the study as a whole: Tumor-infiltrating lymphocytes showed no significant post-chemotherapy TCR diversity increase, unlike peripheral T cells. Abundant clones tended to shrink rather than expand after paclitaxel-nedaplatin. Post-treatment tumor-infiltrating lymphocytes appeared partly derived from peripheral T cells migrating into the tumor.

Specified time point: before preoperative PTX-NDP chemotherapy. Preoperative chemotherapy with paclitaxel-nedaplatin was given to patients before surgery. V gave up 6 bases and J gave up 2 bases; unmatched junction bases: 11. CDR3 size: 16 residues. MiXCR was run by TCRdb on the PCR reads, yielding one entry per CDR3 protein. The table includes more than 15,000 distinct CDR3 sequences, around 45% detected once. The table lists this clonotype with a few counts. Antigen unknown. V gene TRBV12-3 or TRBV12-4 combines with J gene TRBJ2-3; 7 positions match TRBD2. The sequence was obtained from a human donor with esophageal squamous cell carcinoma. The donor label of this sample is uncertain. This sample was taken from a patient given preoperative chemotherapy. CDR3 loop: CASSLVLADLTDTQYF. DNA of the CDR3: TGTGCCAGCAGCCTAGTTCTAGCGGACCTCACAGATACGCAGTATTTT.